The 5 T cell receptor beta chains below all came from one sample that was sequenced in a study of T cells in women clearing cervical HPV infection. Profiled with immunoSEQ multiplex PCR; TCRdb holds only in-frame clones, not every one. This sample contains 30,000 or so clones. Sample: blood buffy coat. Receptors were obtained from a woman aged 18-70 years with a cervical HPV16 infection that either progressed to CIN3+ or cleared (not recorded which).

Partial CDR3 DNA: TGTGCCAGCTTGGGACAGAAGAACACTGAA. Amino acids: CASLGQKNTE. The CDR3 in its entirety is CASLGQKNTEAFF. The rearrangement links TRBV18 to TRBJ1-1; 7 bases map to TRBD1. The read finishes 3 residues shy of the CDR3 end, and the germline J gene is used to complete it. With V trimmed by 7 bases and J by 1 base, 3 bases remained unmatched. Per germline, CDR1 KGHSH and CDR2 LQKENI. CDR3 length: 13 amino acids.

Concerning this clone itself: The read falls 3 residues short of the CDR3 end, and the missing part is taken from the germline J gene. The V gene is TRBV20-1, the J gene TRBJ2-5, with D possibly matching TRBD2 (6 bases). Germline CDR1 and CDR2: DFQATT and SNEGSKA (reference sequence). The V and J ends lost 6 bases and 5 bases respectively, with 16 bases between them. This CDR3 is 13 amino acids long. The part of the CDR3 DNA that was read is TGCAGTGCATTAGCGGAGGGGAGGGAGACC. It translates to CSALAEGRET. The whole CDR3 sequence reads CSALAEGRETQYF.

As for this clone: Read sequence stops 3 residues before the CDR3 end, and the germline J gene provides the missing end. The rearrangement uses TRBV18 and TRBJ2-2; possibly TRBD2 for D (6 bases). The CDR3 length is 15 residues. The V and J ends lost 6 bases and 6 bases respectively, with 17 bases between them. Germline CDR1 and CDR2: KGHSH and LQKENI. The CDR3 bases that were read are TGTGCCAGCTCCCCGGGACTTTCCGGGCCCGGGGAG. It codes for CASSPGLSGPGE. The CDR3 in full is CASSPGLSGPGELFF.

As regards this clone: The read comes to an end 3 residues before the CDR3 does, leaving the germline J gene to fill in the end. J is TRBJ2-7 and V is TRBV18; 8 bases are a match to TRBD1. CDR3 length equals 16 residues. Germline V CDR1 and CDR2: KGHSH, LQKENI. The V gene end was trimmed by 0 bases and the J gene end by 6 bases; junction bases not matched to a gene: 10. Incomplete CDR3 DNA: TGTGCCAGCTCACCACCGGGGGGACAGGTCCTTATCGAG. Translation: CASSPPGGQVLIE. The entire CDR3 protein reads CASSPPGGQVLIEQYF.

As for this clone: Read coverage stops 3 residues before the CDR3 terminus; the germline J gene supplies the remainder. The V call is TRBV7-6, the J call TRBJ1-4, with D tentatively TRBD1 (5 bases). This CDR3 has 15 amino acids. V was pared by 1 base and J by 8 bases, with 14 bases between. Germline values: CDR1 SGHVS, CDR2 FNYEAQ. Incomplete CDR3 DNA: TGTGCCAGCAGCTTAGAGGGCAGGGTGCACGAAAAA. This translates into CASSLEGRVHEK. The whole CDR3 region reads CASSLEGRVHEKLFF. Supplemented by reference TRBV7-6 and TRBJ1-4, the full variable domain reads GAGVSQSPRYKVTKRGQDVALRCDPISGHVSLYWYRQALGQGPEFLTYFNYEAQQDKSGLPNDRFSAERPEGSISTLTIQRTEQRDSAMYRCASSLEGRVHEKLFFGSGTQLSVL.